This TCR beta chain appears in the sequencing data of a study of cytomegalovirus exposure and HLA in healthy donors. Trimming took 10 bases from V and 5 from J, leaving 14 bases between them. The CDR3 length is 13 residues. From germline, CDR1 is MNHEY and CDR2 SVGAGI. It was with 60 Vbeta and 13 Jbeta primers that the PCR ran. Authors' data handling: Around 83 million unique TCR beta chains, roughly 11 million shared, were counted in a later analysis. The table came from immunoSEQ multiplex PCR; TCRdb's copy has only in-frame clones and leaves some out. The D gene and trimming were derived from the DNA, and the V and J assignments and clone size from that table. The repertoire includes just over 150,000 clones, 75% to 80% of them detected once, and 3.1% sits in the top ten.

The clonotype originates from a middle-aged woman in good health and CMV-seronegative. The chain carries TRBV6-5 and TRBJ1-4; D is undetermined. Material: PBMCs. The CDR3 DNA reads TGTGCCACTAGGAGAGGCGAAAATGAAAAACTGTTTTTT. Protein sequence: CATRRGENEKLFF.